This passage covers 21 T cell receptor beta chains from one sample sequenced in a study of T-cell memory formation after mild COVID-19. In TCRdb, the 5' RACE reads were re-called with MiXCR into one record per CDR3 protein. The sample lists some 150,000 distinct CDR3 sequences, about 19% occurring once. The sequenced sample consisted of PBMCs or a T cell subset sorted from them (not recorded which). All receptors come from an adult woman who had mild COVID-19 (a few samples of this study predate the infection). Cell type and time point are not known.

This rearrangement joins TRBV5-1 to TRBJ1-1; D not resolved. CDR3 length: 12 amino acids. Trimming removed 5 bases from V and 5 bases from J, with 10 bases in between. Germline V gives CDR1 SGHRS, CDR2 YFSETQ. In DNA, the CDR3 is TGCGCCAGCAGTTTTTCTGAGACTGAAGCTTTCTTT. Protein sequence: CASSFSETEAFF.

This clonotype was counted only a few times. Here the CDR3 reads CATSPRPGQGQETQYF. CDR3 bases: TGTGCCACCAGCCCGAGACCGGGACAGGGACAAGAGACCCAGTACTTC. J is TRBJ2-5 and V is TRBV15; 9 nucleotides match TRBD1. CDR3 length: 16 residues. Germline V gene sequence: CDR1 LNHNV, CDR2 YYDKDF (reference sequence). V dropped 5 bases and J dropped 2; count of bases not matched to a gene: 9.

The J gene is TRBJ2-3, the V gene TRBV4-1; TRBD1 might be the D (5 bases). This CDR3 is 13 amino acids long. The V gene lost 4 bases and the J gene lost 5 bases, with 10 bases spanning the gap. Germline CDR1 and CDR2: MGHRA and YSYEKL. The CDR3: CASSRYRLDTQYF. The CDR3 DNA sequence: TGCGCCAGCAGCCGATACAGGTTAGATACGCAGTATTTT.

There are a few counts of this clonotype. The chain is built from TRBV20-1 and TRBJ2-7; D could derive from TRBD1 or TRBD2 (5 bases each). Germline V gives CDR1 DFQATT, CDR2 SNEGSKA (reference sequence). The CDR3 is made up of 13 amino acids. V was clipped by 6 bases and J by 2 bases, with 14 bases between them. The CDR3 DNA is TGCAGTGCCAGGGAGAGGGACCCCTACGAGCAGTACTTC. Protein sequence: CSARERDPYEQYF.

The chain couples TRBV12-3 or TRBV12-4 to TRBJ1-1; 8 bases line up with TRBD1. CDR3 length: 15 amino acids. Trimming cost V 5 bases and J 6 bases; bases outside gene matches: 11. The CDR3 nucleotides are TGTGCCAGCAGTCCCGGGGTACAGGGGGGAGCTGAAGCTTTCTTT. Encoded protein: CASSPGVQGGAEAFF.

V usage is TRBV12-3 or TRBV12-4 and J usage is TRBJ2-2, with D unclear. This CDR3 spans 11 amino acids. Trimming pared 3 bases from V and 7 bases from J, leaving 3 bases between. The CDR3 sequence: CASSFGGELFF. For the CDR3, the DNA is TGTGCCAGCAGTTTTGGCGGGGAGCTGTTTTTT.

This clonotype has just a few counts. The V and J genes are TRBV5-6 and TRBJ2-1; TRBD2 matches 12 bases. CDR3 size: 15 residues. The germline V gene encodes CDR1 SGHDT and CDR2 YYEEEE. J lost 7 bases, V lost 2 bases, and 4 bases had no gene match. The CDR3 is CASSFVLAGGNEQFF. The CDR3 DNA reads as TGTGCCAGCAGCTTTGTACTAGCGGGAGGTAATGAGCAGTTCTTC.

In its sample, this clonotype was seen many times. The chain carries TRBV4-1 and TRBJ2-1, with a tentative D call TRBD2 (5 bases). Germline CDR1 MGHRA, CDR2 YSYEKL. The CDR3 loop spans 16 amino acids. V shed 0 bases and J shed 3 bases, with 12 bases lying between them. The CDR3 reads CASSQDYAGRYNEQFF. The CDR3 DNA sequence: TGCGCCAGCAGCCAAGATTACGCGGGTCGCTACAATGAGCAGTTCTTC.

This clonotype was detected only a few times. This chain uses TRBV7-3 with TRBJ2-5; D perhaps matches TRBD1 (6 bases). The V and J ends lost 2 bases and 5 bases respectively, with 9 bases between them. CDR3 length equals 13 residues. CDR1 and CDR2 (germline): SGHTA, FQGTGA. The CDR3: CASSLWQGETQYF. Here the CDR3 DNA reads TGTGCCAGCAGCTTATGGCAGGGGGAGACCCAGTACTTC.

This clonotype was observed a few times. This chain joins TRBV5-1 and TRBJ1-1, with a weak D call TRBD1 (5 bases). Looked up from germline, CDR1 is SGHRS and CDR2 is YFSETQ. This CDR3 is built from 13 residues. V gave up 4 bases and J gave up 8 bases, with 15 bases separating them. The CDR3 sequence: CASSRWGRAEAFF. CDR3 bases: TGCGCCAGCAGCCGGTGGGGCCGCGCAGAAGCTTTCTTT.

This clonotype showed up just a few times. The chain has TRBV12-3 or TRBV12-4 and TRBJ2-3; D gene uncertain. This CDR3 spans 11 amino acids. V was pared by 7 bases and J by 2 bases, with 4 bases between. In nucleotides, the CDR3 is TGTGCCAGCACCATCACAGATACGCAGTATTTT. Its translation: CASTITDTQYF.

For the CDR3, the DNA is TGTGCCAGCATCCAGGGATTTGCCTATGGCTACACCTTC. It yields the protein CASIQGFAYGYTF. The chain is built from TRBV5-6 and TRBJ1-2; possibly TRBD1 for D (5 bases). CDR3 length: 13 amino acids. Germline V gene data show CDR1 as SGHDT and CDR2 as YYEEEE. The V and J ends lost 6 bases and 4 bases respectively, with 13 bases between them.

This clonotype was seen a handful of times. V and J are TRBV12-3 or TRBV12-4 and TRBJ1-4, with 7 bases lining up with TRBD1. V was clipped by 5 bases and J by 4 bases; unmatched bases: 7. CDR3 length equals 15 residues. CDR3 residues: CASSRTGSRNEKLFF. The DNA of the CDR3 is TGTGCCAGCAGTCGGACAGGTTCTCGTAATGAAAAACTGTTTTTT.

The rearrangement joins TRBV25-1 to TRBJ2-2; 9 positions agree with TRBD2. The CDR3 consists of 15 residues. Germline CDR1 and CDR2: MGHDK and SYGVNS. The ends lost 8 bases at V and 0 bases at J; junction bases unmatched: 4. CDR3 protein: CASAAGGPNTGELFF. In DNA form, the CDR3 reads TGTGCCAGCGCGGCGGGAGGGCCGAACACCGGGGAGCTGTTTTTT.

This clonotype was detected many times. The chain couples TRBV6-6 to TRBJ2-1; D call uncertain. The CDR3 is 12 amino acids. Germline lookup yields CDR1 MNHNY and CDR2 SVGAGI (reference sequence). Trimming took 6 bases from V and 5 from J, leaving 8 bases between them. The CDR3 DNA reads TGTGCCAGCAGCTTACAGAACAATGAGCAGTTCTTC. Protein sequence: CASSLQNNEQFF.

This clonotype appeared a few times. The chain links TRBV20-1 to TRBJ2-7, with 7 bases matching TRBD1. This CDR3 region has 15 residues. Germline V gives CDR1 DFQATT, CDR2 SNEGSKA (reference sequence). Losses at the gene ends were 6 bases for V and 0 bases for J; bases not matched to a gene: 11. CDR3 sequence (DNA): TGCAGTGCACTGACAGGGAAACACAGCTCCTACGAGCAGTACTTC. Its translation is CSALTGKHSSYEQYF.

The J gene is TRBJ2-5, the V gene TRBV2; 10 nucleotides match TRBD1. V trimming: 3 bases; J trimming: 5 bases; junction bases outside the gene matches: 9. This CDR3 has 16 residues. Germline-derived CDR1 and CDR2 are SNHLY and FYNNEI. CDR3 in amino acids: CASSDRGDRGLETQYF. CDR3 DNA sequence: TGTGCCAGCAGTGACAGAGGAGACAGGGGGCTGGAGACCCAGTACTTC.

This rearrangement joins TRBV15 to TRBJ1-2; D ambiguous. This CDR3 is 14 amino acids long. Per germline, CDR1 LNHNV and CDR2 YYDKDF (reference sequence). V shed 0 bases and J shed 2 bases, with 7 bases lying between them. CDR3 nucleotides: TGTGCCACCAGCAGAGATAAGATAAACTATGGCTACACCTTC. Amino acids: CATSRDKINYGYTF.

The chain couples TRBV6-5 to TRBJ2-3; 8 bases line up with TRBD2. The CDR3 is 17 amino acids. Looked up from germline, CDR1 is MNHEY and CDR2 is SVGAGI. After removal of 4 bases from V and 4 bases from J, the junction contained 13 bases not matched to a gene. The CDR3 DNA reads as TGTGCCAGCAGTTCTCCTCTCTATGCGGGAGGTGCAGATACGCAGTATTTT. Its translation: CASSSPLYAGGADTQYF.

The chain links TRBV6-5 to TRBJ2-2; TRBD1 matches 8 bases. Germline CDR1 MNHEY, CDR2 SVGAGI. The J segment lost 0 bases and the V segment lost 0 bases, leaving 0 bases of the junction unmatched. The CDR3 length is 16 residues. CDR3 region: CASSYSGQANTGELFF. CDR3 DNA sequence: TGTGCCAGCAGTTACTCGGGACAGGCGAACACCGGGGAGCTGTTTTTT.

V and J are TRBV3-1 and TRBJ2-7, with D perhaps matching TRBD1 or TRBD2 (5 bases each). V lost 4 bases, J lost 0 bases, and 19 bases lay in between. The CDR3 has 17 amino acids. Germline values: CDR1 LGHDT, CDR2 YNNKEL (reference sequence). The CDR3 protein is CASSLNLRGGSSYEQYF. CDR3 bases: TGTGCCAGCAGCCTAAACTTGAGGGGCGGCAGCTCCTACGAGCAGTACTTC.